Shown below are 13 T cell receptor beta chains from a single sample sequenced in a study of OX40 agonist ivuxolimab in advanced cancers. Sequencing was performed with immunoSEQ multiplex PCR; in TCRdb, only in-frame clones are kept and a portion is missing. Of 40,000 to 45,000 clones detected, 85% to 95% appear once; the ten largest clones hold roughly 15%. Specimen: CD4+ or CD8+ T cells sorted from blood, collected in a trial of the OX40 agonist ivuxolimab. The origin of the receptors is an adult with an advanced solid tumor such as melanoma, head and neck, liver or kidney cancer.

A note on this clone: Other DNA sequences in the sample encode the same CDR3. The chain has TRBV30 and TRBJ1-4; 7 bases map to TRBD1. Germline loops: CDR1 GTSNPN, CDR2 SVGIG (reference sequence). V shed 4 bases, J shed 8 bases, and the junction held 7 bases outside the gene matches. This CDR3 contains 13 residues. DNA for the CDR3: TGTGCCTGGAATGAGGGGGCGGGGGAAAAACTGTTTTTT. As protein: CAWNEGAGEKLFF. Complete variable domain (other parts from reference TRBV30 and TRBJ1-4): SQTIHQWPATLVQPVGSPLSLECTVEGTSNPNLYWYRQAAGRGLQLLFYSVGIGQISSEVPQNLSASRPQDRQFILSSKKLLLSDSGFYLCAWNEGAGEKLFFGSGTQLSVL.

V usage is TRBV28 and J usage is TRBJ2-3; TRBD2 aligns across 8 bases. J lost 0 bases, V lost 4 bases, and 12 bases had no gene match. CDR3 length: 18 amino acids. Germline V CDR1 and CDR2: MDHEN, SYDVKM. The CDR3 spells CASSSRTASGLSTDTQYF. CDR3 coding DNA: TGTGCCAGCAGTTCCAGAACCGCTAGCGGGCTAAGCACAGATACGCAGTATTTT.

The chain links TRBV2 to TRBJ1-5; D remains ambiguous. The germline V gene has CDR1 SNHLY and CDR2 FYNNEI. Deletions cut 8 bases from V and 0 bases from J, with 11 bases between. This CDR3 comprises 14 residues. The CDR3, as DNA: TGTGCCAGCGAGTCAGCATATAGCAATCAGCCCCAGCATTTT. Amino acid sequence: CASESAYSNQPQHF.

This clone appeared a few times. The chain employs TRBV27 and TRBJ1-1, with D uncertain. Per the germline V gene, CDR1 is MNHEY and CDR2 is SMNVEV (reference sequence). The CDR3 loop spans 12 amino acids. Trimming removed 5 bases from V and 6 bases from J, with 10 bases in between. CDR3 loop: CASSPTGAEAFF. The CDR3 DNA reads TGTGCCAGCAGTCCGACCGGGGCTGAAGCTTTCTTT.

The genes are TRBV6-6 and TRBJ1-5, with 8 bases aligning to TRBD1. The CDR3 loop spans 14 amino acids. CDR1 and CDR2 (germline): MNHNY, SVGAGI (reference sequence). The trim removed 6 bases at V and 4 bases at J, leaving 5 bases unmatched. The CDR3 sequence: CASRATGVNQPQHF. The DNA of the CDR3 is TGTGCCAGCAGGGCGACAGGGGTTAATCAGCCCCAGCATTTT.

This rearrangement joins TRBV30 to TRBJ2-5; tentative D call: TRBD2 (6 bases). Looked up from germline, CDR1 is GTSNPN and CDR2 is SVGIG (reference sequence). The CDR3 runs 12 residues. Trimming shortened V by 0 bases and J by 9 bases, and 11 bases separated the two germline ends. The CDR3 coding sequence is TGTGCCTGGAGTGTGGGCGGGGACTCCCAGTACTTC. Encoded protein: CAWSVGGDSQYF.

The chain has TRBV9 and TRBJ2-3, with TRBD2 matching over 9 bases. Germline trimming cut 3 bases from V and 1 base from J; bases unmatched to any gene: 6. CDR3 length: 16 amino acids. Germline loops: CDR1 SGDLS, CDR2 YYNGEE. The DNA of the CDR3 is TGTGCCAGCAGCGGGCAGGCGGGAGGGGGCACAGATACGCAGTATTTT. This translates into CASSGQAGGGTDTQYF.

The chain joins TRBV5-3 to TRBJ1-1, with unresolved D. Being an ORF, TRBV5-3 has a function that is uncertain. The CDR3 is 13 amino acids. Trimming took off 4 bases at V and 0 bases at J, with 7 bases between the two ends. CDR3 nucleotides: TGTGCCAGAAGCACGGGAATGAACACTGAAGCTTTCTTT. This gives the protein CARSTGMNTEAFF.

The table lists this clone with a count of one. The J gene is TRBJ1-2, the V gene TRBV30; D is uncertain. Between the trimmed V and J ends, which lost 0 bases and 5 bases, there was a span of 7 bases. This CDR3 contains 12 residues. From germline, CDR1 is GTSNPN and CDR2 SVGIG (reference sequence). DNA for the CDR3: TGTGCCTGGAGTGTAAGACCGTATGGCTACACCTTC. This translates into CAWSVRPYGYTF.

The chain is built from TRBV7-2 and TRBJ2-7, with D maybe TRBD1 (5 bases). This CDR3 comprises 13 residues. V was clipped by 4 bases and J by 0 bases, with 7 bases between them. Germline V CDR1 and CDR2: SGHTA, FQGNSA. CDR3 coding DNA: TGTGCCAGCAGCTCGGACAACTCCTACGAGCAGTACTTC. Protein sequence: CASSSDNSYEQYF.

Here the CDR3 DNA reads TGTGCCAGCAGTTTCCAGGGGCAAGAGACCCAGTACTTC. Translated: CASSFQGQETQYF. V gene TRBV27 combines with J gene TRBJ2-5; the D gene is possibly TRBD1 (6 bases). CDR1 and CDR2 from the germline V gene are MNHEY and SMNVEV (reference sequence). Trimming cost V 3 bases and J 2 bases, with 7 bases left between them. The CDR3 runs 13 residues.

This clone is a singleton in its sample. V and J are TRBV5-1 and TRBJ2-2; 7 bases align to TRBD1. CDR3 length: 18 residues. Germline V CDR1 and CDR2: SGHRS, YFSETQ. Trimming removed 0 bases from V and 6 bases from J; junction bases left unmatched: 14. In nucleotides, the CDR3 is TGCGCCAGCAGCTTGGGAGGCCCCGGGACAGTTGGGCCCGGGGAGCTGTTTTTT. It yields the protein CASSLGGPGTVGPGELFF.

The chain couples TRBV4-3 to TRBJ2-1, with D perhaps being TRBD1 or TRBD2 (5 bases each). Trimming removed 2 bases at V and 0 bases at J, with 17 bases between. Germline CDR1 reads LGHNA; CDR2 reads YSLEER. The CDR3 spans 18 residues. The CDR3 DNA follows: TGCGCCAGCAGCCAATATTTAACCGGGACGAGCTCCTACAATGAGCAGTTCTTC. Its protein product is CASSQYLTGTSSYNEQFF.